The entry that follows covers one T cell receptor beta chain sequence. The sample is drawn from a study of blood T cell repertoires in COVID-19. Study-wide background: Acute-phase and convalescent COVID-19 samples originated in the United States, Italy and Spain. The analysed material was cDNA or gDNA that came from T cells, B-cell-depleted T cells, or PBMCs.

In the original analysis: Reference gene primer amplification gave nucleated cell count estimates. Produced via immunoSEQ multiplex PCR; TCRdb's table is partial and in-frame only. V, J and clone size were drawn from that table, and D and trimming were deduced from the DNA. The table includes approximately 140,000 clones, over 75% detected once. The CDR3 has 16 residues. J was trimmed by 1 base and V by 4 bases; bases with no gene match: 5. Germline V CDR1 and CDR2: SGHTA, FQGNSA. This chain connects TRBV7-2 to TRBJ2-3, with 10 bases matching TRBD1. The clonotype originates from a man aged 40-49 years with active or convalescent COVID-19. The material sequenced was peripheral blood. The CDR3 DNA reads as TGTGCCAGCAGCTATATCGGGACAGGGGGCACAGATACGCAGTATTTT. Its protein product is CASSYIGTGGTDTQYF.